This entry features one T cell receptor (beta chain) sequence. The antigen is unknown. This sample stems from a study of PD-1 blockade in classical Hodgkin lymphoma. Broader study findings: TCR diversity rose significantly by C4D1 in CD4+ but not CD8+ cells.

Brentuximab vedotin exposure varied, and every patient relapsed after autologous stem cell transplantation. Complete response, partial response or progressive disease constituted the best response categories observed. Using immunoSEQ multiplex PCR, the repertoire was profiled, and TCRdb retains in-frame clones only, with some absent. The data show about 40,000 clones, 71% seen once. The CDR3 has 12 residues. The germline V gene encodes CDR1 SGHNT and CDR2 YYREEE (reference sequence). V lost 0 bases and J 10 bases, leaving 9 bases between the germline ends. This receptor was obtained from a human donor with classical Hodgkin lymphoma. The chain carries TRBV5-4 and TRBJ2-3, with D tentatively TRBD2 (6 bases). The material was peripheral blood mononuclear cells (PBMCs), obtained at baseline. The CDR3 is CASSLGLGAQYF. The CDR3 DNA follows: TGTGCCAGCAGCTTGGGACTAGGGGCGCAGTATTTT.